The 8 T cell receptor beta chains below come from one sample, sequenced in a study of blood T cell repertoires in COVID-19. Using immunoSEQ multiplex PCR, the repertoire was profiled, and TCRdb retains in-frame clones only, with some absent. Of more than 150,000 clones listed, more than 65% are singletons. The specimen sequenced was peripheral blood. The receptors derive from a woman older than 75 with acute or convalescent COVID-19.

The rearrangement links TRBV28 to TRBJ1-6, with D uncertain. With 8 bases removed from V and 3 bases from J, the gap between germline ends came to 17 bases. The CDR3 contains 16 residues. CDR1 MDHEN and CDR2 SYDVKM come from the germline V gene. In DNA, the CDR3 is TGTGCCAGCGCCGCCCCCGAGGGTTTCTATAATTCACCCCTCCACTTT. This codes for CASAAPEGFYNSPLHF.

This clone was seen a handful of times. The CDR3 DNA follows: TGCGCCAGCAGCTTAGCCCCTAACTATGGCTACACCTTC. It codes for CASSLAPNYGYTF. The genes are TRBV5-1 and TRBJ1-2; unclear D gene. The V end was cut by 2 bases, the J end by 0 bases, with 5 bases between. From germline, CDR1 is SGHRS and CDR2 YFSETQ. The CDR3 consists of 13 residues.

Of note for this clone: The same CDR3 is also encoded by other DNA sequences in this sample. The chain combines TRBV3-1 (or the pseudogene TRBV3-2) with TRBJ1-3; D perhaps matches TRBD1 (6 bases). Germline V CDR1 and CDR2: LGHDT, YNNKEL (reference sequence). V lost 1 base, J lost 1 base, and 8 bases lay in between. CDR3 length: 15 residues. In DNA, the CDR3 is TGTGCCAGCAGCCAAGGCAGGGGATCTGGAAACACCATATATTTT. Its translation: CASSQGRGSGNTIYF.

This clone was seen only a few times. V usage is TRBV5-1 and J usage is TRBJ2-3; 9 positions match TRBD1. This CDR3 has 15 amino acids. V trimming: 4 bases; J trimming: 2 bases; junction bases outside the gene matches: 5. Germline CDR1 SGHRS, CDR2 YFSETQ. CDR3 residues: CASSPRDRATDTQYF. The CDR3 DNA reads as TGCGCCAGCAGCCCTCGGGACAGGGCCACAGATACGCAGTATTTT.

Worth noting for this clone: Other DNA sequences within the sample encode an identical CDR3. The CDR3 protein is CASSLGQGAYEQYF. CDR3 nucleotides: TGTGCCAGCAGTTTGGGACAGGGGGCCTACGAGCAGTACTTC. The chain carries TRBV27 and TRBJ2-7; the match to TRBD1 covers 11 bases. V was clipped by 3 bases and J by 2 bases; unmatched bases: 0. This CDR3 comprises 14 residues. Germline-derived CDR1 and CDR2 are MNHEY and SMNVEV (reference sequence).

In its sample, this clone was seen a few times. The rearrangement joins TRBV3-1 (or the pseudogene TRBV3-2) to TRBJ1-2; TRBD1 aligns across 9 bases. The CDR3 sequence is 14 residues long. V lost 6 bases and J lost 7; bases outside the gene matches: 9. CDR1 LGHDT and CDR2 YNNKEL come from the germline V gene (reference sequence). CDR3 in DNA: TGTGCCAGCAGACCTACAGGGGGCGCGTCTGGCTACACCTTC. Protein product: CASRPTGGASGYTF.

The rearrangement joins TRBV7-2 to TRBJ1-5; possibly TRBD1 for D (5 bases). The V gene's germline CDR1 is SGHTA and CDR2 FQGNSA. Trimming pared 5 bases from V and 0 bases from J, leaving 8 bases between. There are 14 residues in the CDR3. The CDR3: CASSQGHSNQPQHF. The DNA for the CDR3 is TGTGCCAGCAGCCAGGGTCATAGCAATCAGCCCCAGCATTTT.

The chain carries TRBV28 and TRBJ1-2, with 7 bases lining up with TRBD1. Germline CDR1 reads MDHEN; CDR2 reads SYDVKM. Trimming at V came to 6 bases and at J to 8 bases, leaving 12 bases not matched to a gene. The CDR3 contains 14 residues. CDR3 sequence (DNA): TGTGCCAGCAGCCTGAGTATGACAGGGTTCGGCTACACCTTC. Protein product: CASSLSMTGFGYTF.